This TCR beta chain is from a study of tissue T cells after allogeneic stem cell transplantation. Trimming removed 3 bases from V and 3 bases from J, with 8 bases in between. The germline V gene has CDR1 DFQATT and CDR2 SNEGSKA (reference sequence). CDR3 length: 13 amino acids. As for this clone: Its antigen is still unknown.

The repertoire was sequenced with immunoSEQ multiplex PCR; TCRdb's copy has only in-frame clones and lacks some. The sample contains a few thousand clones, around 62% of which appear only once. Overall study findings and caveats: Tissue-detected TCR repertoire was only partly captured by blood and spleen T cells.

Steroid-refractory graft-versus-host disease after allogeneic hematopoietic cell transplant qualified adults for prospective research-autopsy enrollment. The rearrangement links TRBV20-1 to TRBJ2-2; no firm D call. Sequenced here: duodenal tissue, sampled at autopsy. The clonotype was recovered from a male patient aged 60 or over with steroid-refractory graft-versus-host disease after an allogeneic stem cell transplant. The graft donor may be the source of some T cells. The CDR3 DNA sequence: TGCAGTGCTAGTCGGGCAGACACCGGGGAGCTGTTTTTT. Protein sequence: CSASRADTGELFF.